This T cell receptor beta chain appears in the sequencing data of a study of T cell repertoires in cytomegalovirus infection. V was shortened by 4 bases and J by 7 bases, with 8 bases between the two germline ends. This CDR3 has 13 amino acids. The germline CDR1 and CDR2 sequences are MDHEN and SYDVKM. TCRdb ran MiXCR on the reads and lists one entry per CDR3 protein. The sample holds 250,000 to 300,000 distinct CDR3 sequences, around 20% seen once. Concerning this clonotype: The antigen is not known.

The clonotype comes from a human donor in good health (CMV status not recorded). Some clones in this sample may be carry-over from other donors' samples. The chain carries TRBV28 and TRBJ1-6; tentative D call: TRBD1 (6 bases). The sample was cultured PBMCs, taken from culture after CMV antigen stimulation. CDR3 loop: CASSYRVNSPLHF. The CDR3 nucleotides are TGTGCCAGCAGTTACAGGGTGAATTCACCCCTCCACTTT.